Sequencing of this TCR beta chain was carried out in a study of control samples from healthy donors and cancer patients (dated by TCRdb to the early 2020s). Inclusive of the bounding cysteine and phenylalanine, the CDR3 is 15 residues long. The entry retains the CDR3 DNA only, 45 bases that are in frame from base 1. The germline V end is reduced by 4 bases and the J end by 0 bases; junction bases left unmatched: 3. The CDR1 and CDR2 encoded by the germline V gene (reference sequence) are LNHDA and SQIVND. Preparation of the library involved the immunoSEQ multiplex PCR assay. Entries here come from immuneACCESS through TCRdb and include only in-frame sequences with V and J called. Some clones fail to appear in such tables; in the studies checked, an unresolved V gene covers under half of the shortfall, and the cause of the remainder is unknown. This sample has approximately 140,000 clones in its table, and around 90% of those were observed once. 10% to 12% of the sample is taken by the ten largest.

Comment on this clone: The antigen it recognizes is unknown. No base qualities exist here, and no much larger clone lies one base off it.

The V and J genes are TRBV19 and TRBJ2-3, and TRBD2 aligns with 8 junction nucleotides. Sequenced: blood. The sequence came from a man aged 30 to 45 in good health. The CDR3 in this case is CASSNSGTSTDTQYF. The nucleotide sequence reads as follows: TGTGCCAGTAGTAATAGCGGGACTAGCACAGATACGCAGTATTTT.